This TCR beta chain was documented in a study of identical twins. After template switching added a universal primer site, the resulting cDNA carried unique molecular identifiers. One entry per CDR3 protein results from TCRdb running MiXCR on the 5' RACE reads. The table shows 200,000 or so distinct CDR3 sequences, with around 8.1% occurring only once. V shed 5 bases, J shed 0 bases, and the junction held 15 bases outside the gene matches. Germline CDR1 reads SGHTA; CDR2 reads FQGTGA. The CDR3 is 19 residues long. This clonotype was detected many times. These sequences were also reported in another study, on yellow fever vaccine responses in identical twins. Per that study: Twins' vaccine T cell responses reportedly seemed partly convergent and partly personalized.

The chain couples TRBV7-3 to TRBJ2-3; 9 nucleotides line up with TRBD1. The material sequenced was memory (CD45RO+) T cells sorted from blood. The source is a woman under 30 in good health. This chain's CDR3 is CASSKGQGAMGASTDTQYF. As DNA, the CDR3 is TGTGCCAGCAGCAAGGGACAGGGAGCAATGGGGGCCAGCACAGATACGCAGTATTTT. The entire variable domain, with the rest obtained from reference TRBV7-3 and TRBJ2-3, is as follows: GAGVSQTPSNKVTEKGKYVELRCDPISGHTALYWYRQSLGQGPEFLIYFQGTGAADDSGLPNDRFFAVRPEGSVSTLKIQRTERGDSAVYLCASSKGQGAMGASTDTQYFGPGTRLTVL.